A selection of T cell receptor beta chains follows, all from one sample in a study of blood T cell repertoires in COVID-19. Method: immunoSEQ multiplex PCR; TCRdb's copy keeps in-frame clones and lacks some. The data show over 350,000 clones, with 88% seen just once and around 1.2% held by the top ten. Sequenced: PBMCs or T cells enriched from blood (not recorded which). Receptor source: a woman between 18 and 30 years old who had recovered from COVID-19. The CDR3 runs from the conserved cysteine through the conserved F or W. A D gene is named only where the DNA matches it firmly. The size of a clone is reported for some rows only, either as once, few or many, or as a class for expanded clones.

d_call	j_call	clone_size	v_call	cdr3_aa	cdr3_nt
TRBD1	TRBJ1-4	.	TRBV7-3	CASSPPKPGQRIWRYEKLFF	TGTGCCAGCAGCCCACCAAAACCGGGACAGCGCATATGGCGGTATGAAAAACTGTTTTTT
.	TRBJ1-1	.	TRBV27	CASSFLRVGGLNTEAFF	TGTGCCAGCAGTTTCCTAAGGGTTGGGGGCTTGAACACTGAAGCTTTCTTT
TRBD2	TRBJ2-1	.	TRBV6-5	CASRTAGGKNEQFF	TGTGCCAGCAGAACGGCGGGGGGAAAGAATGAGCAGTTCTTC
TRBD2	TRBJ2-7	.	TRBV5-1	CASSLGPSGGSYEQYF	TGCGCCAGCAGCTTGGGCCCTAGCGGGGGTTCCTACGAGCAGTACTTC
.	TRBJ2-3	once	TRBV5-1	CASSLASGTDTQYF	TGCGCCAGCAGCTTGGCAAGCGGCACAGATACGCAGTATTTT
TRBD1	TRBJ1-4	.	TRBV19	CASSPGTATNEKLFF	TGTGCCAGTAGTCCCGGGACAGCAACTAATGAAAAACTGTTTTTT
TRBD1	TRBJ1-2	.	TRBV3-1/TRBV3-2	CASSLRTGKRVGYTF	TGTGCCAGCAGCCTCCGGACAGGGAAAAGGGTTGGCTACACCTTC
.	TRBJ1-4	.	TRBV5-1	CASSLGGIGEKLFF	TGCGCCAGCAGCTTGGGAGGGATTGGTGAAAAACTGTTTTTT
.	TRBJ1-1	.	TRBV10-3	CAISPDGQGWEDTEAFF	TGTGCCATCTCTCCCGATGGCCAGGGTTGGGAAGACACTGAAGCTTTCTTT
TRBD1	TRBJ1-1	.	TRBV29-1	CSVSGQGRTEAFF	TGCAGCGTTTCCGGACAGGGGAGGACTGAAGCTTTCTTT
TRBD1	TRBJ1-3	.	TRBV19	CASKTGDSGNTIYF	TGTGCCAGTAAGACAGGGGACTCTGGAAACACCATATATTTT
TRBD1	TRBJ1-2	.	TRBV5-6	CASSRDRGGGYTF	TGTGCCAGCAGCCGGGACAGGGGAGGTGGCTACACCTTC
.	TRBJ2-7	.	TRBV2	CASSELVQGIPYEQYF	TGTGCCAGCAGTGAGTTGGTGCAGGGCATCCCCTACGAGCAGTACTTC
.	TRBJ2-7	once	TRBV14	CASSQVPGKGEQYF	TGTGCCAGCAGCCAAGTTCCAGGGAAGGGCGAGCAGTACTTC
TRBD1	TRBJ1-6	once	TRBV3-1/TRBV3-2	CASSQDRDRSYNSPLHF	TGTGCCAGCAGCCAAGATAGGGACAGGTCGTATAATTCACCCCTCCACTTT
.	TRBJ1-3	.	TRBV5-1	CASSLGTNSGNTIYF	TGCGCCAGCAGCTTAGGGACAAACTCTGGAAACACCATATATTTT
.	TRBJ1-1	.	TRBV30	CAWINSPGAAFF	TGTGCCTGGATCAATTCGCCAGGGGCGGCTTTCTTT
.	TRBJ2-5	.	TRBV19	CASRRGGGPQETQYF	TGTGCCAGTAGAAGGGGTGGGGGCCCCCAAGAGACCCAGTACTTC
TRBD1	TRBJ1-5	.	TRBV3-1/TRBV3-2	CASSQGQGSQPQHF	TGTGCCAGCAGCCAAGGACAGGGTAGTCAGCCCCAGCATTTT
.	TRBJ2-1	.	TRBV7-6	CASSLAGQPGNEQFF	TGTGCCAGCAGCTTAGCTGGCCAGCCGGGCAATGAGCAGTTCTTC
.	TRBJ1-1	.	TRBV7-2	CASSYGTDRVNTEAFF	TGTGCCAGCAGTTACGGGACGGACAGAGTAAACACTGAAGCTTTCTTT
.	TRBJ2-5	.	TRBV11-2	CASSLWAGEETQYF	TGTGCCAGCAGCTTATGGGCCGGGGAAGAGACCCAGTACTTC
TRBD1	TRBJ1-5	few	TRBV28	CASSFLGSGKGANQPQHF	TGTGCCAGCAGTTTCCTTGGGTCGGGGAAGGGGGCCAATCAGCCCCAGCATTTT
TRBD1	TRBJ1-1	.	TRBV3-1/TRBV3-2	CASSGPGQGASDTEAFF	TGTGCCAGCAGCGGACCGGGACAGGGGGCATCGGACACTGAAGCTTTCTTT
.	TRBJ1-1	.	TRBV2	CASTHPAGKTEAFF	TGTGCCAGCACCCATCCCGCCGGGAAGACTGAAGCTTTCTTT
.	TRBJ1-6	.	TRBV18	CASSPSGMYIENSPLHF	TGTGCCAGCTCACCGTCAGGGATGTATATCGAAAATTCACCCCTCCACTTT
.	TRBJ1-5	.	TRBV30	CAWSVHRRRGRGNQPQHF	TGTGCCTGGAGTGTACATAGGCGCAGGGGAAGAGGCAATCAGCCCCAGCATTTT
.	TRBJ2-5	.	TRBV18	CASSPRRGLGETQYF	TGTGCCAGCTCACCGCGGAGGGGGCTAGGAGAGACCCAGTACTTC
.	TRBJ2-3	.	TRBV21-1	CASSKARRAGCTDTQYF	TGTGCCAGCAGCAAAGCGCGTCGAGCGGGGTGCACAGATACGCAGTATTTT
TRBD1	TRBJ2-7	.	TRBV5-1	CASSLERQGVEQYF	TGCGCCAGCAGCTTGGAGCGACAGGGAGTAGAGCAGTACTTC
.	TRBJ2-1	.	TRBV30	CAWSVKRVSYNEQFF	TGTGCCTGGAGTGTTAAGAGGGTCTCCTACAATGAGCAGTTCTTC
TRBD2	TRBJ2-5	.	TRBV4-3	CASSQTFSAGGGETQYF	TGCGCCAGCAGCCAAACCTTCTCCGCGGGGGGTGGAGAGACCCAGTACTTC
TRBD1	TRBJ1-6	few	TRBV30	CAWSTYKTGGNSPLHF	TGTGCCTGGAGTACCTACAAGACAGGGGGGAATTCACCCCTCCACTTT
.	TRBJ1-6	.	TRBV6-5	CASSYLQGNSPLHF	TGTGCCAGCAGTTACCTCCAGGGAAATTCACCCCTCCACTTT
TRBD1	TRBJ2-2	.	TRBV6-2/TRBV6-3	CASSPGIVQGSTGELFF	TGTGCCAGCAGCCCTGGGATTGTACAGGGGTCTACCGGGGAGCTGTTTTTT
TRBD1	TRBJ1-2	.	TRBV12-3/TRBV12-4	CASSPGTANGYTF	TGTGCCAGCAGTCCGGGGACAGCCAACGGCTACACCTTC
.	TRBJ2-3	.	TRBV3-1/TRBV3-2	CASSEGGRGLMGDTQYF	TGTGCCAGCAGCGAAGGAGGGCGGGGCCTTATGGGAGATACGCAGTATTTT
.	TRBJ1-2	.	TRBV2	CASSPGLYGYTF	TGTGCCAGCAGCCCGGGTCTCTATGGCTACACCTTC
.	TRBJ1-1	few	TRBV19	CASQLTGVLNTEAFF	TGTGCCAGTCAATTGACAGGCGTACTGAACACTGAAGCTTTCTTT
.	TRBJ1-3	.	TRBV28	CASSLRGSGNTIYF	TGTGCCAGCAGTTTGCGGGGCTCTGGAAACACCATATATTTT
TRBD1	TRBJ2-3	.	TRBV13	CASSGQASYDTQYF	TGTGCCAGCAGCGGACAGGCTAGTTACGATACGCAGTATTTT
.	TRBJ1-1	few	TRBV7-2	CASSLVIGNTEAFF	TGTGCCAGCAGCTTAGTAATCGGGAACACTGAAGCTTTCTTT
.	TRBJ1-4	.	TRBV5-6	CASSLGAGQLFF	TGTGCCAGCAGCTTGGGGGCAGGTCAACTGTTTTTT
.	TRBJ1-3	.	TRBV6-1	CASSELGNTIYF	TGTGCCAGCAGTGAACTGGGAAACACCATATATTTT
.	TRBJ1-4	.	TRBV19	CASSMEGFGKLFF	TGTGCCAGTAGTATGGAGGGGTTCGGAAAACTGTTTTTT
TRBD1	TRBJ1-5	few	TRBV5-6	CASSFRQGEVQPQHF	TGTGCCAGCAGCTTCAGACAGGGAGAAGTTCAGCCCCAGCATTTT
TRBD1	TRBJ1-4	.	TRBV7-2	CASSFSGGTQTNEKLFF	TGTGCCAGCAGTTTCTCAGGGGGAACCCAAACTAATGAAAAACTGTTTTTT
.	TRBJ1-1	few	TRBV6-1	CASSDGTPNTEAFF	TGTGCCAGCAGTGACGGGACACCGAACACTGAAGCTTTCTTT
.	TRBJ2-7	once	TRBV6-5	CASSRGTYEQYF	TGTGCCAGCAGCCGAGGCACCTACGAGCAGTACTTC
.	TRBJ1-2	.	TRBV28	CASGYRALGYGYTF	TGTGCCAGCGGTTACAGGGCCTTAGGCTATGGCTACACCTTC
TRBD1	TRBJ1-1	.	TRBV5-1	CASSSRDSKNTEAFF	TGCGCCAGCAGCTCAAGGGACAGCAAGAACACTGAAGCTTTCTTT
.	TRBJ1-1	.	TRBV15	CATSLQGPTEAFF	TGTGCCACCAGCCTTCAGGGGCCCACTGAAGCTTTCTTT
.	TRBJ1-1	.	TRBV9	CASSPNPRQSGEAFF	TGTGCCAGCAGCCCTAACCCCAGACAGTCTGGGGAAGCTTTCTTT
.	TRBJ1-1	.	TRBV11-2	CASSSPRGEAFF	TGTGCCAGCAGCTCCCCTCGGGGTGAAGCTTTCTTT
TRBD1	TRBJ1-6	.	TRBV18	CASSAGTGEPGSYNSPLHF	TGTGCCAGCTCAGCCGGGACAGGGGAGCCCGGCTCCTATAATTCACCCCTCCACTTT